Shown below are 19 T cell receptor beta chains from a single sample sequenced in a study of shared clonotypes between healthy human individuals. Naive CD8 cells were CD45RO-negative, positively selected for CCR7, excluding terminally differentiated effector memory CD45RA+ cells. TCRdb's copy holds only in-frame clones and misses some; the assay was immunoSEQ multiplex PCR. Here the sample spans 550,000 to 750,000 clones, about 95% being singletons. Sequencing was performed on naive CD8+ T cells sorted from blood. Receptors originate from a woman younger than 45 in good health.

The gene calls are TRBV27 and TRBJ1-2; tentative D call: TRBD1 (5 bases). CDR1 and CDR2 from the germline V gene are MNHEY and SMNVEV (reference sequence). The CDR3 length is 15 residues. V lost 6 bases, J lost 0 bases, and 14 bases lay in between. The DNA of the CDR3 is TGTGCCAGCAGAAGGTCGGACACTCCTAACTATGGCTACACCTTC. It is translated as CASRRSDTPNYGYTF.

This clone was seen only once. In the same sample, other DNA sequences code for this CDR3. V and J are TRBV7-9 and TRBJ1-1; 7 bases agree with TRBD1. This CDR3 comprises 18 residues. Germline CDR1 and CDR2: SEHNR and FQNEAQ (reference sequence). The V and J ends lost 6 bases and 6 bases, in that order; junction bases with no gene match: 22. The chain's CDR3 is CASREPGQISGSFSEAFF. The CDR3 nucleotides read TGTGCCAGCAGGGAACCGGGACAGATATCCGGTTCGTTCTCTGAAGCTTTCTTT.

The chain joins TRBV28 to TRBJ1-3; D is unclear. Trimming took off 2 bases at V and 0 bases at J, with 5 bases between the two ends. Germline CDR1 and CDR2: MDHEN and SYDVKM. The length of the CDR3 is 14 residues. This CDR3 reads CASSLRGSGNTIYF. The CDR3 DNA is TGTGCCAGCAGTTTACGGGGCTCTGGAAACACCATATATTTT. Supplemented by reference TRBV28 and TRBJ1-3, the full variable domain reads DVKVTQSSRYLVKRTGEKVFLECVQDMDHENMFWYRQDPGLGLRLIYFSYDVKMKEKGDIPEGYSVSREKKERFSLILESASTNQTSMYLCASSLRGSGNTIYFGEGSWLTVV.

About this clone itself: The same CDR3 arises from other DNA sequences in this sample as well. The chain uses TRBV5-4 and TRBJ2-3; 10 bases agree with TRBD1. The CDR3 consists of 15 residues. The germline V gene encodes CDR1 SGHNT and CDR2 YYREEE (reference sequence). With V trimmed by 4 bases and J by 1 base, 3 bases remained unmatched. This CDR3 is CASSPGTGGTDTQYF. The CDR3 DNA follows: TGTGCCAGCAGCCCCGGGACAGGGGGCACAGATACGCAGTATTTT.

This chain joins TRBV7-9 and TRBJ2-1, with D tentatively TRBD1 (6 bases). The CDR3 sequence is 15 residues long. Germline CDR1 is SEHNR and CDR2 is FQNEAQ (reference sequence). Trimming took 4 bases from V and 0 from J, leaving 10 bases between them. The CDR3 here is CASSSTGSSYNEQFF. The CDR3 coding sequence is TGTGCCAGCAGCTCGACAGGTAGCTCCTACAATGAGCAGTTCTTC.

The V gene is TRBV2, the J gene TRBJ1-4, with D hard to call. Per the germline V gene, CDR1 is SNHLY and CDR2 is FYNNEI. CDR3 size: 14 residues. Trimming removed 5 bases at V and 6 bases at J, with 13 bases between. DNA of the CDR3: TGTGCCAGCAGTAAGTCAAACGAAGATGAAAAACTGTTTTTT. This sequence encodes CASSKSNEDEKLFF.

This chain uses TRBV27 with TRBJ2-1; the match to TRBD1 covers 9 bases. With 6 bases clipped from V and 2 bases from J, the junction kept 5 bases outside the gene matches. Germline V CDR1 and CDR2: MNHEY, SMNVEV (reference sequence). This CDR3 has 15 amino acids. This chain's CDR3 is CASRLDRGTYNEQFF. In nucleotides, the CDR3 is TGTGCCAGCAGATTAGACAGGGGGACCTACAATGAGCAGTTCTTC.

The chain recombines TRBV28 with TRBJ1-2; unclear D gene. With 4 bases removed from V and 6 bases from J, the gap between germline ends came to 15 bases. CDR1 and CDR2 (germline): MDHEN, SYDVKM. CDR3 length: 14 amino acids. The CDR3 protein is CASSSYRRLDGYTF. CDR3 nucleotide sequence: TGTGCCAGCAGTTCGTACAGAAGACTTGATGGCTACACCTTC.

The V call is TRBV27, the J call TRBJ1-5; weak D call: TRBD1 (6 bases). Germline V gene data show CDR1 as MNHEY and CDR2 as SMNVEV (reference sequence). V lost 6 bases and J lost 4, with 19 bases in between. The CDR3 spans 16 residues. In nucleotides, the CDR3 is TGTGCCAGCAGCCAAAGCGTAGGGGGAGGAAATCAGCCCCAGCATTTT. It codes for CASSQSVGGGNQPQHF.

This chain's CDR3 is CASSDSDSGNTIYF. CDR3 in DNA: TGTGCCAGTAGCGACAGTGACTCTGGAAACACCATATATTTT. The chain joins TRBV19 to TRBJ1-3; D may be TRBD1 (5 bases). Germline-derived CDR1 and CDR2 are LNHDA and SQIVND (reference sequence). The CDR3 is 14 residues long. The V end lost 6 bases, the J end lost 0 bases, and 9 bases lay between the germline ends.

The V call is TRBV27, the J call TRBJ1-5; unclear D gene. The CDR3 consists of 15 residues. CDR1 MNHEY and CDR2 SMNVEV come from the germline V gene (reference sequence). Trimming stripped 3 bases from V and 3 bases from J, with 12 bases between. The CDR3 region is CASSFAPGVNQPQHF. DNA for the CDR3: TGTGCCAGCAGTTTTGCGCCAGGAGTCAATCAGCCCCAGCATTTT.

Concerning this clone itself: This sample includes further DNA sequences coding for the same CDR3. The J gene is TRBJ2-7, the V gene TRBV27; 7 nucleotides align to TRBD1. Germline loops: CDR1 MNHEY, CDR2 SMNVEV (reference sequence). Trimming cost V 3 bases and J 0 bases; bases outside gene matches: 2. The length of the CDR3 is 14 residues. The CDR3 DNA sequence: TGTGCCAGCAGTTTCGGGACAGCCTCCTACGAGCAGTACTTC. It is translated as CASSFGTASYEQYF.

This chain joins TRBV27 and TRBJ2-7; tentatively, D is TRBD1 (6 bases). The CDR3 contains 15 residues. Germline CDR1 is MNHEY and CDR2 is SMNVEV (reference sequence). Deletions cut 4 bases from V and 2 bases from J, with 15 bases between. The CDR3 is CASSSSAGATYEQYF. The CDR3 nucleotides are TGTGCCAGCAGTTCCTCGGCAGGGGCTACCTACGAGCAGTACTTC.

V is TRBV28 and J is TRBJ2-1, with TRBD2 matching over 9 bases. Germline loops: CDR1 MDHEN, CDR2 SYDVKM. The V segment lost 3 bases and the J segment 4 bases; nucleotides outside the gene matches: 4. The CDR3 contains 15 residues. The DNA for the CDR3 is TGTGCCAGCAGTTTCCTAGCGGGACTTTACAATGAGCAGTTCTTC. Protein sequence: CASSFLAGLYNEQFF.

The gene calls are TRBV5-5 and TRBJ2-7; 10 bases are a match to TRBD1. The CDR3 runs to 16 residues. With V trimmed by 1 base and J by 3 bases, 7 bases remained unmatched. Germline V lookup: CDR1 SGHKS, CDR2 YYEKEE (reference sequence). In nucleotides, the CDR3 is TGTGCCAGCAGCTTGACCGGTGACAGGGGGCTCTACGAGCAGTACTTC. Translation: CASSLTGDRGLYEQYF.

The rearrangement joins TRBV9 to TRBJ2-7, with D possibly matching TRBD2 (6 bases). V gave up 3 bases and J gave up 5 bases, with 15 bases separating them. The CDR3 spans 14 residues. Germline CDR1 is SGDLS and CDR2 is YYNGEE. The CDR3 region is CASSGGDPGDEQYF. In DNA form, the CDR3 reads TGTGCCAGCAGCGGCGGGGACCCTGGGGACGAGCAGTACTTC.

CDR3 residues: CASSLATTGELFF. The DNA of the CDR3 is TGTGCCAGCAGCTTAGCGACGACCGGGGAGCTGTTTTTT. The chain links TRBV7-9 to TRBJ2-2, with no clear D. The CDR3 is 13 amino acids. CDR1 is SEHNR, CDR2 FQNEAQ, per germline (reference sequence). The V end was cut by 0 bases, the J end by 5 bases, with 4 bases between.

This chain joins TRBV10-3 and TRBJ1-1; weak D call: TRBD1 (6 bases). This CDR3 contains 16 residues. Germline V gene data show CDR1 as ENHRY and CDR2 as SYGVKD. V shed 3 bases and J shed 5 bases, with 19 bases lying between them. The CDR3 sequence is CAISDLGGQERTEAFF. CDR3 in DNA: TGTGCCATCAGTGATTTAGGGGGGCAAGAGAGGACTGAAGCTTTCTTT.

The chain employs TRBV27 and TRBJ1-2; D ambiguous. This CDR3 has 15 residues. Between the trimmed V and J ends, which lost 4 bases and 4 bases, there was a span of 16 bases. The germline gives CDR1 MNHEY, CDR2 SMNVEV (reference sequence). The CDR3, as DNA: TGTGCCAGCAGTTCATCGGGTGGTTGGACCTATGGCTACACCTTC. Translation gives CASSSSGGWTYGYTF.